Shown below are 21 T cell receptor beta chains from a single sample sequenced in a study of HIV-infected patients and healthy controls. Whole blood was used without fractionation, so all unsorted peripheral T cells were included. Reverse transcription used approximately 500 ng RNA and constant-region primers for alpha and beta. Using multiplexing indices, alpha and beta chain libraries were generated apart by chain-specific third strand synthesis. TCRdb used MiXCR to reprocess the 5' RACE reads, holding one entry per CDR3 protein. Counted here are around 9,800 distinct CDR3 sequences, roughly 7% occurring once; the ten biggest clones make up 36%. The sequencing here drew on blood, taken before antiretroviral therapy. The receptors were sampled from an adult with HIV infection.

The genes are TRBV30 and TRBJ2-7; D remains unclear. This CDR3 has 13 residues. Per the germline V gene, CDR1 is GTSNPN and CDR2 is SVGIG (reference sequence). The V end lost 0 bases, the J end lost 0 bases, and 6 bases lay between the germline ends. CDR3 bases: TGTGCCTGGAGTGTAAGGACCTCCTACGAGCAGTACTTC. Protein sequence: CAWSVRTSYEQYF.

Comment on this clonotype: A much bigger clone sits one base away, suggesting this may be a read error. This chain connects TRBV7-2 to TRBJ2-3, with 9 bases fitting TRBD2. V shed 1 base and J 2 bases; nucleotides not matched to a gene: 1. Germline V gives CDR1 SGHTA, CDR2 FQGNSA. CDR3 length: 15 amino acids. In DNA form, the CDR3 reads TGTGCCAGCAGCTTAGTAGCGGGGGCCACAGATACGCAGTATTTT. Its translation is CASSLVAGATDTQYF.

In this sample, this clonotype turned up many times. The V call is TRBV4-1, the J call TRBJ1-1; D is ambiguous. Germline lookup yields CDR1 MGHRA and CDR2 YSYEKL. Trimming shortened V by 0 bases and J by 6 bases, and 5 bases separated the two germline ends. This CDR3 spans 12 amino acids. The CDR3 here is CASSQDTPEAFF. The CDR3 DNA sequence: TGCGCCAGCAGCCAAGATACCCCTGAAGCTTTCTTT.

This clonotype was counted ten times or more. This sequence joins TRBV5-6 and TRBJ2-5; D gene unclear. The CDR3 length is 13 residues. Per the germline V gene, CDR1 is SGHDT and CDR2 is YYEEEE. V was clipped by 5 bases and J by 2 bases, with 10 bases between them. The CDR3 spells CASRTPRQETQYF. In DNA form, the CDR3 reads TGTGCCAGCAGGACACCCAGACAAGAGACCCAGTACTTC.

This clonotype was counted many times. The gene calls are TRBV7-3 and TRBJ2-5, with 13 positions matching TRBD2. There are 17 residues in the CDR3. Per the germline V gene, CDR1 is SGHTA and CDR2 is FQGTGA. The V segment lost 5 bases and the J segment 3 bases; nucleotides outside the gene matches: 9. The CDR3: CASSHSRTSGGEETQYF. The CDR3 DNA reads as TGTGCCAGCAGCCACTCCCGAACTAGCGGGGGGGAAGAGACCCAGTACTTC.

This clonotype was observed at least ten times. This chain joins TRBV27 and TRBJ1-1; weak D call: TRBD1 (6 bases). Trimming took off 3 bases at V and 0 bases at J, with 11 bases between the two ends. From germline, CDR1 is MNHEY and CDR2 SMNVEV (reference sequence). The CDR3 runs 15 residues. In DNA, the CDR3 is TGTGCCAGCAGTTTGCTAGGGGGAATGAACACTGAAGCTTTCTTT. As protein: CASSLLGGMNTEAFF.

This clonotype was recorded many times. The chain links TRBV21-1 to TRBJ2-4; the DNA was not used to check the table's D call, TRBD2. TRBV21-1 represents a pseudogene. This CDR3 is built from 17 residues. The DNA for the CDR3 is TGTGCCAGCAGCAGGGGAGAGCGGAACCTAGCCAAAAACATTCAGTACTTC. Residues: CASSRGERNLAKNIQYF.

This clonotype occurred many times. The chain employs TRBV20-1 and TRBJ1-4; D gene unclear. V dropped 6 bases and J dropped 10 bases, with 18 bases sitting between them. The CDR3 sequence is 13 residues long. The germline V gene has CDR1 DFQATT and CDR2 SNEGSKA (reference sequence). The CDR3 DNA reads TGCAGTGCCCTATACGCTGAGAGGAGAAAACTGTTTTTT. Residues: CSALYAERRKLFF.

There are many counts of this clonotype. CDR3 region: CASSHRGPGTGELFF. In DNA, the CDR3 is TGTGCCAGCAGCCACAGGGGGCCGGGCACCGGGGAGCTGTTTTTT. This chain joins TRBV5-5 and TRBJ2-2; TRBD1 agrees at 9 bases. This CDR3 contains 15 residues. V dropped 4 bases and J dropped 4; count of bases not matched to a gene: 5. From germline, CDR1 is SGHKS and CDR2 YYEKEE (reference sequence).

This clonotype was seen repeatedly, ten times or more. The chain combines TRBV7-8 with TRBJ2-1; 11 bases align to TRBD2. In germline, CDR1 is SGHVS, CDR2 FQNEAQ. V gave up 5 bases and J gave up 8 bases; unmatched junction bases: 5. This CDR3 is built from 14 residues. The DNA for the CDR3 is TGTGCCAGCAGCCTCGGACTAGCGGGCCATGAGCAGTTCTTC. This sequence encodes CASSLGLAGHEQFF.

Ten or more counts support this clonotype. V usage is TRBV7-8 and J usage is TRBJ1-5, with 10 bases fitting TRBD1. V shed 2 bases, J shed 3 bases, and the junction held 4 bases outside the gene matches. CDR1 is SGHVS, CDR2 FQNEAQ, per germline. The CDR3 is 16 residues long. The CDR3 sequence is CASSLWTGGNNQPQHF. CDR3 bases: TGTGCCAGCAGCTTATGGACAGGGGGAAACAATCAGCCCCAGCATTTT.

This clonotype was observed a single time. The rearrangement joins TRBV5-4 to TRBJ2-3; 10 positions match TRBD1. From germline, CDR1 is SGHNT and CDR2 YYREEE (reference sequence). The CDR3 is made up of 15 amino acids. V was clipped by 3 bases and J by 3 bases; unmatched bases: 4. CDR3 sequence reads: CASSSPGQGTDTQYF. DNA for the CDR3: TGTGCCAGCAGCTCGCCGGGACAGGGGACAGATACGCAGTATTTT.

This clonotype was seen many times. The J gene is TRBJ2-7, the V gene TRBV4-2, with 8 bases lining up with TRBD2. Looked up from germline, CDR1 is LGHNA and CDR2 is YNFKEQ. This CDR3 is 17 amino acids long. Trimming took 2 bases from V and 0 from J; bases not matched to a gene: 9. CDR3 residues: CASSQRAGGSSSYEQYF. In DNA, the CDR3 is TGTGCCAGCAGCCAAAGGGCGGGGGGTAGTAGCTCCTACGAGCAGTACTTC.

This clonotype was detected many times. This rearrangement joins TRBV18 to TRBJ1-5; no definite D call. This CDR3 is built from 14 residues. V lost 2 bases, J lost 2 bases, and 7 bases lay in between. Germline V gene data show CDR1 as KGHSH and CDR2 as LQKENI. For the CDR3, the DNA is TGTGCCAGCTCACCAACAACGGGCAATCAGCCCCAGCATTTT. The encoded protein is CASSPTTGNQPQHF.

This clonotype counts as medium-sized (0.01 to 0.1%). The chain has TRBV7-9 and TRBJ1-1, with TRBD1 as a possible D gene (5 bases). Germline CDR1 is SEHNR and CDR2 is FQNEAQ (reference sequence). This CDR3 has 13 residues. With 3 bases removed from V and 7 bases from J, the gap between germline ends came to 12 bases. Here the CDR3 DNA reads TGTGCCAGCAGCTTGGGTGGGACGGATGAAGCTTTCTTT. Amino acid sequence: CASSLGGTDEAFF.

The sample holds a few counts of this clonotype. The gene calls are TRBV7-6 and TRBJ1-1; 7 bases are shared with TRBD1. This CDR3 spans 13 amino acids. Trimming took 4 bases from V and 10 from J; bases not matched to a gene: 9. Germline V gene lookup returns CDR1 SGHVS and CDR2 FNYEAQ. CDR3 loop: CASSWDSLRGAFF. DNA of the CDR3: TGTGCCAGCAGCTGGGACAGCCTGAGGGGAGCTTTCTTT.

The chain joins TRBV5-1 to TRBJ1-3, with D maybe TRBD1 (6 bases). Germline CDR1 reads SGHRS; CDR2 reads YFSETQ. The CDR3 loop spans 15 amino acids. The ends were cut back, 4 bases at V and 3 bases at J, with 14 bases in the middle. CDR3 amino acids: CASSPGGAVGNTIYF. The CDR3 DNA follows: TGCGCCAGCAGCCCGGGGGGGGCCGTTGGAAACACCATATATTTT. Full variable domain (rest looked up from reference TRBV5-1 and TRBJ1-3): KAGVTQTPRYLIKTRGQQVTLSCSPISGHRSVSWYQQTPGQGLQFLFEYFSETQRNKGNFPGRFSGRQFSNSRSEMNVSTLELGDSALYLCASSPGGAVGNTIYFGEGSWLTVV.

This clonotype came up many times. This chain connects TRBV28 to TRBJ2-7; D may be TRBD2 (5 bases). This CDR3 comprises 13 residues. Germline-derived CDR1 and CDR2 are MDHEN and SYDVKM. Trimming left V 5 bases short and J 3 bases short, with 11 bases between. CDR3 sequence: CASSDPGIYEQYF. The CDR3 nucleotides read TGTGCCAGCAGTGACCCGGGAATCTACGAGCAGTACTTC.

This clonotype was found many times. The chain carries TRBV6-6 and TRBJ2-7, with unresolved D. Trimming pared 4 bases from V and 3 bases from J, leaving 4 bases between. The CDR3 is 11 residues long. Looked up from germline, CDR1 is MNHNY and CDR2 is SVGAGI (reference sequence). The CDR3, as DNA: TGTGCCAGCAGTTCCCTCTACGAGCAGTACTTC. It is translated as CASSSLYEQYF.

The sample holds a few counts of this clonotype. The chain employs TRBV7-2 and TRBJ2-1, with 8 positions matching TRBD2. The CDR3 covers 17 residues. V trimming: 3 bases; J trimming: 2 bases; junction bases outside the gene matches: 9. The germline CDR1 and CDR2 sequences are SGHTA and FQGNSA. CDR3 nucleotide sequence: TGTGCCAGCAGCTTGGGAACCGGGGGGGCCCCCTACAATGAGCAGTTCTTC. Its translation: CASSLGTGGAPYNEQFF. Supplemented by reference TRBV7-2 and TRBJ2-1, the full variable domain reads GAGVSQSPSNKVTEKGKDVELRCDPISGHTALYWYRQSLGQGLEFLIYFQGNSAPDKSGLPSDRFSAERTGGSVSTLTIQRTQQEDSAVYLCASSLGTGGAPYNEQFFGPGTRLTVL.

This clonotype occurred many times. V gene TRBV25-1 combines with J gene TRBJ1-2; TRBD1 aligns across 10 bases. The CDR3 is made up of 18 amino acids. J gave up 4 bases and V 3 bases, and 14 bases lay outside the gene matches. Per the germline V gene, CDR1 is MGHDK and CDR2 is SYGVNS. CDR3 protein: CASSDEDRGRFISYGYTF. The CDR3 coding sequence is TGTGCCAGCAGTGACGAAGACAGGGGGCGCTTTATAAGCTATGGCTACACCTTC.